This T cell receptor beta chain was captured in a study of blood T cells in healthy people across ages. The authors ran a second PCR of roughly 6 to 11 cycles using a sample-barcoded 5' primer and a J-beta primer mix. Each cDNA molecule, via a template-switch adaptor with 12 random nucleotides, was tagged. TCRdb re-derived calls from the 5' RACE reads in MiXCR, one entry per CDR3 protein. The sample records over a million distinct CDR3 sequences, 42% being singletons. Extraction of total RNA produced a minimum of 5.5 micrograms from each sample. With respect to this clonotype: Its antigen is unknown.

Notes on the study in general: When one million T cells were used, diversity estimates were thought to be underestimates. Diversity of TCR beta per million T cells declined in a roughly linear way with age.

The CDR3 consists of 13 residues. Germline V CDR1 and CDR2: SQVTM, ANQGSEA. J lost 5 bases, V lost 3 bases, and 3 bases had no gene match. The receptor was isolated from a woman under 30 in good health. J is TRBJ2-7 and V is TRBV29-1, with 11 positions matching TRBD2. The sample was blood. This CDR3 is CSVEGLAANEQYF. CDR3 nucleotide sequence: TGCAGCGTTGAGGGACTAGCGGCGAACGAGCAGTACTTC.